Shown below are 28 T cell receptor beta chains from a single sample sequenced in a study of OX40 agonist ivuxolimab in advanced cancers. Measured with immunoSEQ multiplex PCR; TCRdb has only the in-frame clones, and not every one. Altogether tens of thousands of clones are present, 88% being singletons, with the ten largest covering 3% to 4.5%. Sequencing used CD4+ or CD8+ T cells sorted from blood, obtained in a trial of the OX40 agonist ivuxolimab. These receptors were obtained from an adult with an advanced solid tumor such as melanoma, head and neck, liver or kidney cancer.

The chain employs TRBV2 and TRBJ1-1; possible D gene TRBD1, 6 bases. In germline, CDR1 is SNHLY, CDR2 FYNNEI. The CDR3 spans 13 residues. Trimming cost V 6 bases and J 3 bases, with 11 bases left between them. The CDR3 coding sequence is TGTGCCAGCAGAACCGGACAGTACACTGAAGCTTTCTTT. It codes for CASRTGQYTEAFF.

This chain uses TRBV6-6 with TRBJ2-3; TRBD1 agrees at 9 bases. The CDR3 is 15 residues long. V shed 4 bases, J shed 5 bases, and the junction held 7 bases outside the gene matches. CDR1 MNHNY and CDR2 SVGAGI come from the germline V gene (reference sequence). CDR3 residues: CASSFPGTGKDTQYF. CDR3 DNA: TGTGCCAGCAGTTTCCCCGGGACAGGGAAAGATACGCAGTATTTT.

The chain couples TRBV6-8 to TRBJ2-7; D possibly uses TRBD1 or TRBD2 (5 bases each). Trimming stripped 10 bases from V and 4 bases from J, with 26 bases between. In germline, CDR1 is MNHGY, CDR2 SAAAGT. This CDR3 has 16 amino acids. In DNA, the CDR3 is TGTGCCAACGAACTGGGTCCGGGACCGCCTTTTTACGAGCAGTACTTC. This translates into CANELGPGPPFYEQYF.

This chain links TRBV25-1 with TRBJ1-6, with 10 bases that match TRBD1. The CDR3 loop spans 14 amino acids. Unmatched junction bases numbered 2, after V lost 7 bases and J lost 5 bases. Germline V gives CDR1 MGHDK, CDR2 SYGVNS. The CDR3 coding sequence is TGTGCCAGCACAGGGACAGGGGATAATTCACCCCTCCACTTT. Amino acids: CASTGTGDNSPLHF.

This clone turned up a few times. V and J are TRBV5-1 and TRBJ2-2; D is uncertain. V lost 4 bases to trimming and J lost 8 bases, with 9 bases between them. The germline V gene has CDR1 SGHRS and CDR2 YFSETQ. The CDR3 is 12 amino acids. The CDR3 here is CASSPPRGELFF. In DNA, the CDR3 is TGCGCCAGCAGCCCCCCCCGTGGGGAGCTGTTTTTT. The full variable domain, with the rest looked up from reference TRBV5-1 and TRBJ2-2, is KAGVTQTPRYLIKTRGQQVTLSCSPISGHRSVSWYQQTPGQGLQFLFEYFSETQRNKGNFPGRFSGRQFSNSRSEMNVSTLELGDSALYLCASSPPRGELFFGEGSRLTVL.

This sequence joins TRBV9 and TRBJ1-6; D is possibly TRBD1 (6 bases). Trimming cost V 3 bases and J 9 bases, with 16 bases left between them. There are 15 residues in the CDR3. Germline CDR1 and CDR2: SGDLS and YYNGEE. The CDR3 bases are TGTGCCAGCAGCGAGGTAGGGGGGGACGGTTCACCCCTCCACTTT. Amino acid sequence: CASSEVGGDGSPLHF.

The V gene is TRBV11-2, the J gene TRBJ2-7; the D gene is possibly TRBD2 (5 bases). This CDR3 is 13 amino acids long. V was pared by 5 bases and J by 3 bases, with 11 bases between. CDR1 and CDR2 (germline): SGHAT, FQNNGV. The CDR3 bases are TGTGCCAGCAGCCACGGACTGCTCTACGAGCAGTACTTC. This codes for CASSHGLLYEQYF.

J is TRBJ1-1 and V is TRBV19, with D hard to call. Between the trimmed V and J ends, which lost 3 bases and 4 bases, there was a span of 18 bases. Germline values: CDR1 LNHDA, CDR2 SQIVND (reference sequence). This CDR3 has 16 residues. The CDR3 region has the DNA TGTGCCAGTAGTATGACCCCAGGCAGACGGGGCACTGAAGCTTTCTTT. It codes for CASSMTPGRRGTEAFF.

The rearrangement links TRBV19 to TRBJ2-2, with D possibly matching TRBD2 (6 bases). Germline CDR1 is LNHDA and CDR2 is SQIVND (reference sequence). The V gene lost 7 bases and the J gene lost 5 bases, with 14 bases spanning the gap. The CDR3 loop spans 14 amino acids. CDR3 nucleotide sequence: TGTGCCAGTATCTCCTGGGGGGATACCGGGGAGCTGTTTTTT. Translation: CASISWGDTGELFF.

This chain joins TRBV19 and TRBJ1-5, with a tentative D call TRBD1 (5 bases). With 0 bases removed from V and 7 bases from J, the gap between germline ends came to 13 bases. The CDR3 covers 15 residues. Germline CDR1 is LNHDA and CDR2 is SQIVND (reference sequence). The CDR3 DNA is TGTGCCAGTAGTATAGAAGGGACCCCTACACAGCCCCAGCATTTT. Protein product: CASSIEGTPTQPQHF.

The chain combines TRBV7-6 with TRBJ1-1, with D uncertain. CDR3 size: 13 residues. CDR1 and CDR2 (germline): SGHVS, FNYEAQ. The V end was cut by 5 bases, the J end by 4 bases, with 11 bases between. CDR3 sequence (DNA): TGTGCCAGCAGCGTAGGACGTACCACTGAAGCTTTCTTT. Translated, it gives CASSVGRTTEAFF.

J is TRBJ2-5 and V is TRBV19, with 8 bases that match TRBD2. Germline lookup yields CDR1 LNHDA and CDR2 SQIVND (reference sequence). With V trimmed by 3 bases and J by 2 bases, 5 bases remained unmatched. This CDR3 contains 15 residues. CDR3 loop: CASSMGRGAQETQYF. Here the CDR3 DNA reads TGTGCCAGTAGTATGGGGCGGGGGGCTCAAGAGACCCAGTACTTC.

The genes are TRBV9 and TRBJ1-1; no firm D call. V was shortened by 4 bases and J by 1 base, with 11 bases between the two germline ends. CDR3 length: 14 amino acids. Germline V gene sequence: CDR1 SGDLS, CDR2 YYNGEE. CDR3 amino acids: CASSPREGNTEAFF. The CDR3, as DNA: TGTGCCAGCAGCCCCCGGGAGGGGAACACTGAAGCTTTCTTT.

J is TRBJ2-7 and V is TRBV7-9; the D is unclear. The germline gives CDR1 SEHNR, CDR2 FQNEAQ (reference sequence). V gave up 5 bases and J gave up 2 bases, with 13 bases separating them. This CDR3 contains 14 residues. The CDR3 DNA sequence: TGTGCCAGCAGCCCCCTTGGGCTCACCTACGAGCAGTACTTC. Amino acids: CASSPLGLTYEQYF.

Here the CDR3 DNA reads TGTGCCAGCAGCCAGGGGGCCGCATCCATCCAGTACTTC. It specifies CASSQGAASIQYF. This rearrangement joins TRBV5-8 to TRBJ2-5; TRBD1 matches 8 bases. This CDR3 is 13 amino acids long. Trimming took 4 bases from V and 10 from J; bases not matched to a gene: 9. CDR1 SGHTS and CDR2 YDEGEE come from the germline V gene.

The V gene is TRBV6-1, the J gene TRBJ1-1; D gene unclear. The CDR3 has 14 amino acids. Germline values: CDR1 MNHNS, CDR2 SASEGT. V lost 6 bases and J lost 11, with 22 bases in between. The CDR3 DNA reads as TGTGCCAGCAGCCCTACAACAACCCCCCAATGGGCTTTCTTT. Encoded protein: CASSPTTTPQWAFF.

J is TRBJ2-7 and V is TRBV30, with D perhaps given as TRBD1 or TRBD2 (5 bases each). Looked up from germline, CDR1 is GTSNPN and CDR2 is SVGIG (reference sequence). This CDR3 comprises 14 residues. V gave up 2 bases and J gave up 4 bases, with 15 bases separating them. This chain's CDR3 is CAWSRPPGPYEQYF. The CDR3 bases are TGTGCCTGGAGTCGCCCCCCGGGACCATACGAGCAGTACTTC.

CDR3 amino acids: CASSLGGSDTYEQYF. The DNA of the CDR3 is TGTGCCAGCAGCTTAGGTGGTTCCGATACCTACGAGCAGTACTTC. This chain joins TRBV7-6 and TRBJ2-7; no clear D. Trimming took off 1 base at V and 2 bases at J, with 12 bases between the two ends. This CDR3 has 15 amino acids. Germline CDR1 is SGHVS and CDR2 is FNYEAQ. Full variable domain (rest looked up from reference TRBV7-6 and TRBJ2-7): GAGVSQSPRYKVTKRGQDVALRCDPISGHVSLYWYRQALGQGPEFLTYFNYEAQQDKSGLPNDRFSAERPEGSISTLTIQRTEQRDSAMYRCASSLGGSDTYEQYFGPGTRLTVT.

This chain uses TRBV19 with TRBJ2-5, with 8 nucleotides matching TRBD2. V gave up 4 bases and J gave up 1 base; unmatched junction bases: 5. The CDR3 is 15 residues long. Germline V gene data show CDR1 as LNHDA and CDR2 as SQIVND (reference sequence). In DNA, the CDR3 is TGTGCCAGTAGTACGATAGCGGGGTCCCAAGAGACCCAGTACTTC. Its protein is CASSTIAGSQETQYF.

The chain has TRBV19 and TRBJ2-7, with a possible D match to TRBD2 (6 bases). Germline assignment: CDR1 LNHDA and CDR2 SQIVND (reference sequence). V lost 10 bases and J 7 bases, leaving 17 bases between the germline ends. The CDR3 contains 12 residues. Here the CDR3 reads CATNGDSLEQYF. The CDR3 coding sequence is TGTGCCACCAATGGGGACTCTCTAGAGCAGTACTTC.

This clone was seen once. The chain has TRBV5-6 and TRBJ2-3; D may be TRBD1 or TRBD2 (5 bases each). The CDR3 is made up of 19 amino acids. The germline V gene has CDR1 SGHDT and CDR2 YYEEEE. The V and J ends lost 1 base and 4 bases respectively, with 25 bases between them. The CDR3 region is CASSLRGMGVQFGADTQYF. The DNA of the CDR3 is TGTGCCAGCAGCTTGAGAGGAATGGGGGTTCAGTTCGGGGCAGATACGCAGTATTTT.

DNA of the CDR3: TGTGCCAGCAGATTCGCCTACGAGCAGTACTTC. Translated, it gives CASRFAYEQYF. The chain carries TRBV6-1 and TRBJ2-7; unclear D gene. Germline CDR1 reads MNHNS; CDR2 reads SASEGT. V gave up 6 bases and J gave up 2 bases, with 5 bases separating them. This CDR3 spans 11 amino acids.

The chain combines TRBV7-9 with TRBJ2-3; D gene unclear. Germline CDR1 SEHNR, CDR2 FQNEAQ (reference sequence). CDR3 length: 15 residues. Trimming pared 0 bases from V and 2 bases from J, leaving 9 bases between. CDR3 sequence reads: CASSLAAVFTDTQYF. CDR3 in DNA: TGTGCCAGCAGCTTAGCGGCCGTCTTCACAGATACGCAGTATTTT.

V is TRBV11-2 and J is TRBJ2-5; a weak D match, TRBD2 (5 bases). Germline CDR1 reads SGHAT; CDR2 reads FQNNGV. The V end lost 2 bases, the J end lost 5 bases, and 12 bases lay between the germline ends. This CDR3 spans 14 amino acids. CDR3 DNA: TGTGCCAGCAGCTTAATGGGAGTAAGGGAGACCCAGTACTTC. Its translation: CASSLMGVRETQYF. Full variable domain (outside the CDR3, taken from reference TRBV11-2 and TRBJ2-5): EAGVAQSPRYKIIEKRQSVAFWCNPISGHATLYWYQQILGQGPKLLIQFQNNGVVDDSQLPKDRFSAERLKGVDSTLKIQPAKLEDSAVYLCASSLMGVRETQYFGPGTRLLVL.

This chain links TRBV19 with TRBJ2-2; TRBD2 matches at 8 bases. Germline CDR1 reads LNHDA; CDR2 reads SQIVND (reference sequence). The CDR3 has 15 residues. Germline trimming cut 2 bases from V and 1 base from J; bases unmatched to any gene: 0. The DNA for the CDR3 is TGTGCCAGTAGTATACTAGCGGGGAACACCGGGGAGCTGTTTTTT. It translates to CASSILAGNTGELFF.

V and J are TRBV9 and TRBJ2-2; 7 bases fit TRBD2. Losses at the gene ends were 0 bases for V and 2 bases for J; bases not matched to a gene: 4. The germline V gene has CDR1 SGDLS and CDR2 YYNGEE. The length of the CDR3 is 16 residues. This CDR3 reads CASSVVSSGNTGELFF. The DNA for the CDR3 is TGTGCCAGCAGCGTAGTGTCTAGCGGAAACACCGGGGAGCTGTTTTTT.

The chain employs TRBV29-1 and TRBJ2-2; 9 bases match TRBD2. CDR1 is SQVTM and CDR2 is ANQGSEA in the germline V gene. The CDR3 extends over 14 amino acids. The V gene end was trimmed by 7 bases and the J gene end by 5 bases; junction bases not matched to a gene: 8. As DNA, the CDR3 is TGCAGCGCCGGTAGCGGGAGCGAAACCGGGGAGCTGTTTTTT. It codes for CSAGSGSETGELFF.

The rearrangement joins TRBV29-1 to TRBJ2-5; possibly TRBD1 for D (6 bases). The CDR3 extends over 11 amino acids. V lost 7 bases and J 5 bases, leaving 11 bases between the germline ends. CDR1 is SQVTM, CDR2 ANQGSEA, per germline. Here the CDR3 DNA reads TGCAGCGCCTTGACAGGCGAGACCCAGTACTTC. This sequence encodes CSALTGETQYF.